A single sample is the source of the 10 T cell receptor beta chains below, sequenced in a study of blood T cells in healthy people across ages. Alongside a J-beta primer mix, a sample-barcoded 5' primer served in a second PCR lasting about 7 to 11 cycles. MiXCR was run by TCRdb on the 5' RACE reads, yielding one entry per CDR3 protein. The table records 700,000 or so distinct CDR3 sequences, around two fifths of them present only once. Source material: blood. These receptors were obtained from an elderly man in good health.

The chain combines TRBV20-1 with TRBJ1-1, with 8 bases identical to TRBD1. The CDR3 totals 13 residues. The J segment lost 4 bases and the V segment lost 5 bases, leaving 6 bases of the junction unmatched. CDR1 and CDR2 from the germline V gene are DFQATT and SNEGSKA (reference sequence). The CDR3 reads CSAYQGAGTEAFF. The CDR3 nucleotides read TGCAGTGCTTATCAGGGGGCCGGCACTGAAGCTTTCTTT.

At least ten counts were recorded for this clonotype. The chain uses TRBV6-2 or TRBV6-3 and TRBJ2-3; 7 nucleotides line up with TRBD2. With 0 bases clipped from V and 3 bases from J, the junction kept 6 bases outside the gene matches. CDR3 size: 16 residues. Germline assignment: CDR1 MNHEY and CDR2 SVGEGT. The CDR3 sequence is CASSYSTGGGTDTQYF. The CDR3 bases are TGTGCCAGCAGTTACTCTACCGGCGGGGGTACAGATACGCAGTATTTT.

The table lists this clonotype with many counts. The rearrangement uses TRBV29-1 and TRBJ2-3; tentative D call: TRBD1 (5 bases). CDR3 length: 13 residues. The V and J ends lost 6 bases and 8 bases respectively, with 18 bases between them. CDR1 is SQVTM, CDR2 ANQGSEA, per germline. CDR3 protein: CSVPSVVQGTQYF. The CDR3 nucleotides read TGCAGCGTGCCTTCAGTTGTTCAGGGTACGCAGTATTTT.

The CDR3 loop is CASSPAGATTGQETQYF. The CDR3 DNA reads as TGTGCCAGCAGTCCCGCGGGGGCGACAACCGGGCAAGAGACCCAGTACTTC. The chain has TRBV6-2 or TRBV6-3 and TRBJ2-5, with D possibly being TRBD2 (7 bases). Trimming pared 5 bases from V and 2 bases from J, leaving 21 bases between. This CDR3 is 17 amino acids long. Germline loops: CDR1 MNHEY, CDR2 SVGEGT.

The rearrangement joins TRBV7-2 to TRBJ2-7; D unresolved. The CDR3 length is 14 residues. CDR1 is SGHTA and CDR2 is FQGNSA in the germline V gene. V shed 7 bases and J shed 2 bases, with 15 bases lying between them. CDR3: CASNSGRTTYEQYF. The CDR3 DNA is TGTGCCAGCAACTCAGGAAGGACCACCTACGAGCAGTACTTC.

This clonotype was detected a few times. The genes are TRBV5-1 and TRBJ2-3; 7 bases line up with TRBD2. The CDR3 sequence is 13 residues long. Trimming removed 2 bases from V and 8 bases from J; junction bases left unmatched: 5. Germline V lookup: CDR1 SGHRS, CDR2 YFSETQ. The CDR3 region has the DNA TGCGCCAGCAGCTTCAGGCGGGAGTCTACGCAGTATTTT. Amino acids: CASSFRRESTQYF.

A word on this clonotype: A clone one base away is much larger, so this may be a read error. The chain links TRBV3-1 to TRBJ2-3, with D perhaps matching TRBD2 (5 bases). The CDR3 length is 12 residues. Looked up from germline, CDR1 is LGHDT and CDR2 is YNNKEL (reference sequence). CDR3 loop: CASSFNSDTLYF. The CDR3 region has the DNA TGTGCCAGCAGCTTCAATAGCGATACGCTGTATTTT.

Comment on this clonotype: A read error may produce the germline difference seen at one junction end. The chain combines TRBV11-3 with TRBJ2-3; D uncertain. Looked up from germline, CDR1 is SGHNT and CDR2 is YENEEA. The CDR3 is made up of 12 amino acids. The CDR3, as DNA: TGTGCCAGCAGTCTCTTGAGCGATACGCCGTATTTT. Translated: CASSLLSDTPYF.

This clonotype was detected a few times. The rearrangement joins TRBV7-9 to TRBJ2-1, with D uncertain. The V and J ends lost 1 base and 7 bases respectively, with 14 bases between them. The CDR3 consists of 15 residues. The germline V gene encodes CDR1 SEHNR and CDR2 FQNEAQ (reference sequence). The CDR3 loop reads CASSLVQTPLNEQFF. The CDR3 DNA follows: TGTGCCAGCAGCTTAGTGCAGACGCCCTTAAATGAGCAGTTCTTC. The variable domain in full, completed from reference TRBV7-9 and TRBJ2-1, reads DTGVSQNPRHKITKRGQNVTFRCDPISEHNRLYWYRQTLGQGPEFLTYFQNEAQLEKSRLLSDRFSAERPKGSFSTLEIQRTEQGDSAMYLCASSLVQTPLNEQFFGPGTRLTVL.

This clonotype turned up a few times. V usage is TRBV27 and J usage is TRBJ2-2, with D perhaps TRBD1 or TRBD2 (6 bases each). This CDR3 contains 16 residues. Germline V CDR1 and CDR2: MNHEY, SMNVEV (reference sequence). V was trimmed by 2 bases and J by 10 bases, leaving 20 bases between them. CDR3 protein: CASSLQKLPGAEELFF. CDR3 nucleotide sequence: TGTGCCAGCAGTTTACAAAAACTTCCGGGGGCGGAGGAGCTGTTTTTT.